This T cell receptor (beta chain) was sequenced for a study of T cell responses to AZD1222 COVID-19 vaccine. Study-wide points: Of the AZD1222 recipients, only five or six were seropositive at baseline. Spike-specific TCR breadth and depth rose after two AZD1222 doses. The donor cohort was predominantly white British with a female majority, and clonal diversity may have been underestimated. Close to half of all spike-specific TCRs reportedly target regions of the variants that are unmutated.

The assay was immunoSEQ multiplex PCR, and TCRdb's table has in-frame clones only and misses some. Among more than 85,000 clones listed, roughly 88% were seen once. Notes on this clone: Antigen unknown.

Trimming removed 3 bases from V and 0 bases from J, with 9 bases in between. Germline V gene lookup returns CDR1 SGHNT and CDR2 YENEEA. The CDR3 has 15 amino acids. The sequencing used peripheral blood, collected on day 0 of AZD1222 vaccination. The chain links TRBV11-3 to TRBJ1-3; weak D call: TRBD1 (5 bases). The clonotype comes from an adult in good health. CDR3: CASSFGTSSGNTIYF. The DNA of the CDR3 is TGTGCCAGCAGCTTCGGGACGAGCTCTGGAAACACCATATATTTT.